This is a list of T cell receptor beta chains from one sample in a study of beta chain features in type 1 diabetes. Profiling relied on immunoSEQ multiplex PCR, and the TCRdb table lists in-frame clones only, not all of them. The sample has 300,000 to 350,000 clones; around 9.7% are singletons. Sequencing used central memory CD4+ T cells from blood. These receptors were collected from a man aged 25 to 40 with type 1 diabetes. CDR3s include the opening cysteine and the closing phenylalanine or tryptophan. Each record gives: D gene, CDR3 length, J gene, V gene, clone size, CDR3 DNA, CDR3 protein. The D gene is left open where the match is weak. Some rows have no size entry. The others give once, few or many, or a class for an expanded clone.

>NA|12|TRBJ1-2|TRBV30|NA
TGTGCCTGGACTCCCGTCGACTATGGCTACACCTTC
CAWTPVDYGYTF
>TRBD1|15|TRBJ1-6|TRBV7-2|NA
TGTGCCAGCAGCTTAGTGGGGACAGGAGCTTCACCCCTCCACTTT
CASSLVGTGASPLHF
>NA|13|TRBJ2-1|TRBV29-1|NA
TGCAGCGTTGAAGATAGGGCGGGGAATGAGCAGTTCTTC
CSVEDRAGNEQFF
>TRBD2|16|TRBJ2-1|TRBV11-2|NA
TGTGCCAGCAGCTCACGGGGGGACTCCCATTCTAATGAGCAGTTCTTC
CASSSRGDSHSNEQFF
>NA|14|TRBJ1-2|TRBV7-9|few
TGTGCCAGCAGCTTGGGGTATCGGCAGGGTGGCTACACCTTC
CASSLGYRQGGYTF
>TRBD2|14|TRBJ2-2|TRBV11-2|NA
TGTGCCAGCAACCCTAGCGGGGGACCCGGGGAGCTGTTTTTT
CASNPSGGPGELFF
>NA|15|TRBJ2-2|TRBV5-1|NA
TGCGCCAGCAGCTTGGCGGAGACAAACACCGGGGAGCTGTTTTTT
CASSLAETNTGELFF
>TRBD1|15|TRBJ2-5|TRBV6-5|many
TGTGCCAGCAGGTTTACAGGGGAGATGGGTGAGACCCAGTACTTC
CASRFTGEMGETQYF
>NA|11|TRBJ2-5|TRBV5-1|few
TGCGCCAGCAGGGACCAAGAGACCCAGTACTTC
CASRDQETQYF
>NA|15|TRBJ2-3|TRBV28|NA
TGTGCCAGCAGTAAGTCCGAGGGAGGAACAGATACGCAGTATTTT
CASSKSEGGTDTQYF
>NA|13|TRBJ2-7|TRBV30|NA
TGTGCCGGGGGCCGACGGGGTTCCTACGAGCAGTACTTC
CAGGRRGSYEQYF
>TRBD1|18|TRBJ1-1|TRBV7-2|few
TGTGCCAGCAGCCTTCCTTGGTGGGGGACAGGCGGAAAACCTGAAGCTTTCTTT
CASSLPWWGTGGKPEAFF
>NA|11|TRBJ2-5|TRBV5-1|few
TGCGCCAGCAGCTTGCAAGAGACCCAGTACTTC
CASSLQETQYF
>TRBD1|13|TRBJ1-2|TRBV6-5|few
TGTGCCAGCAGTTACGACAGGGCTGAGGGCTACACCTTC
CASSYDRAEGYTF
>NA|15|TRBJ2-3|TRBV5-4|few
TGTGCCAGCAGCTTGGAGACAGCCTCGGGGGATACGCAGTATTTT
CASSLETASGDTQYF
>NA|13|TRBJ2-3|TRBV4-1|NA
TGCGCCAGCAGCCAAGATGGACCCTATACGCAGTATTTT
CASSQDGPYTQYF
>TRBD2|15|TRBJ2-7|TRBV27|few
TGTGCCAGCAGTTCTCTAGCGGGGGCCTCCTACGAGCAGTACTTC
CASSSLAGASYEQYF
>NA|15|TRBJ2-7|TRBV5-4|few
TGTGCCAGCAGCTTGGATCAGGGGCACTCCTACGAGCAGTACTTC
CASSLDQGHSYEQYF
>TRBD1|13|TRBJ1-5|TRBV7-2|few
TGTGCCAGCAGCACTCAGGGGGCTCAGCCCCAGCATTTT
CASSTQGAQPQHF
>NA|15|TRBJ2-5|TRBV5-1|NA
TGCGCCAGCAGCTTGGCCCCGGGTGTCAGCGAGACCCAGTACTTC
CASSLAPGVSETQYF
>TRBD1|15|TRBJ2-2|TRBV27|few
TGTGCCAGCAGTTTAACAGGGGGCGCCGCCGGGGAGCTGTTTTTT
CASSLTGGAAGELFF
>TRBD1|11|TRBJ1-1|TRBV20-1|few
TGCAGTGCTCCTCGGACAGGGGAAGCTTTCTTT
CSAPRTGEAFF
>NA|14|TRBJ2-5|TRBV6-1|NA
TGTGCCAGCAGTGAACTTCGGGGTTTGGAGACCCAGTACTTC
CASSELRGLETQYF
>NA|12|TRBJ1-1|TRBV29-1|few
TGCAGCGTTGGGACCGCCCAACGAGGGGCTTTCTTT
CSVGTAQRGAFF
>TRBD1|14|TRBJ1-6|TRBV10-1|NA
TGCGCCAGCCCCCGAAGGGGGCCGCATTCACCCCTCCACTTT
CASPRRGPHSPLHF
>TRBD1|14|TRBJ2-7|TRBV13|many
TGTGCCAGCAGCTCGGGACAGGTTCACTACGAGCAGTACTTC
CASSSGQVHYEQYF
>NA|14|TRBJ2-1|TRBV2|few
TGTGCCAGGGAAGGGGGGGTCTCCGTCAATGAGCAGTTCTTC
CAREGGVSVNEQFF
>TRBD1|14|TRBJ1-1|TRBV10-3|NA
TGTGCCATCAAGGGGACAGGGGACTGGACTGAAGCTTTCTTT
CAIKGTGDWTEAFF
>NA|15|TRBJ2-1|TRBV18|NA
TGTGCCAGCTCCCCCGGGATAGGGGCCTACAATGAGCAGTTCTTC
CASSPGIGAYNEQFF
>NA|14|TRBJ1-2|TRBV2|few
TGTGCCAGCAGTGAGGCAGGGCTTCGGGTTGGCTACACCTTC
CASSEAGLRVGYTF
>TRBD1|15|TRBJ2-7|TRBV9|few
TGTGCCAGCAGCGTCGCGGGACAGGGGGCTTACGAGCAGTACTTC
CASSVAGQGAYEQYF
>TRBD2|17|TRBJ2-5|TRBV27|many
TGTGCCAGCAGTCTGGGACTAGCGGGGGTAGGCCAAGAGACCCAGTACTTC
CASSLGLAGVGQETQYF
>NA|14|TRBJ2-5|TRBV29-1|NA
TGCAGCGTAGGCCGGGACGGGGGCCAAGAGACCCAGTACTTC
CSVGRDGGQETQYF
>TRBD1|17|TRBJ1-1|TRBV5-1|NA
TGCGCCAGCAGCTGGGGTTCGACAGGGACCGTAAACACTGAAGCTTTCTTT
CASSWGSTGTVNTEAFF
>TRBD2|14|TRBJ2-1|TRBV9|NA
TGTGCCAGCAGCTCGGGACTAGCCTACAATGAGCAGTTCTTC
CASSSGLAYNEQFF
>TRBD1|17|TRBJ1-2|TRBV4-1|NA
TGCGCCAGCAGCCAAGAAACTCTGGGACAGCTTAACTATGGCTACACCTTC
CASSQETLGQLNYGYTF
>NA|11|TRBJ1-2|TRBV28|few
TGTGCCAGCAGTCAGGAGGTTGGCTACACCTTC
CASSQEVGYTF
>NA|16|TRBJ2-5|TRBV7-2|NA
TGTGCCAGCAGCTTAGCTGGGTTCCCATCTCAAGAGACCCAGTACTTC
CASSLAGFPSQETQYF
>TRBD1|13|TRBJ1-1|TRBV25-1|NA
TGTGCCAGCACCCTTTCGACAGGGGCTGAAGCTTTCTTT
CASTLSTGAEAFF
>NA|16|TRBJ2-4|TRBV7-2|few
TGTGCCAGCAGCCCATGGGACGGGGCGGCCCAAAACATTCAGTACTTC
CASSPWDGAAQNIQYF
>NA|14|TRBJ2-5|TRBV18|many
TGTGCCAGCTCCCCGTCCTCGGGATCAGAGACCCAGTACTTC
CASSPSSGSETQYF
>TRBD1|14|TRBJ2-1|TRBV28|few
TGTGCCAGCAGTGGGACAGGGGGCTGGAATGAGCAGTTCTTC
CASSGTGGWNEQFF
>NA|12|TRBJ2-7|TRBV6-6|NA
TGTGCCAGCTTGGACCATAATTACGAGCAGTACTTC
CASLDHNYEQYF
>NA|11|TRBJ1-2|TRBV20-1|few
TGCAGGCGGGGGCCCAATGATAGCTACACCTTC
CRRGPNDSYTF
>TRBD1|16|TRBJ2-5|TRBV29-1|NA
TGCAGCCATATTCTGGGGGGTACAGGGGGCGGAGAGACCCAGTACTTC
CSHILGGTGGGETQYF
>TRBD2|14|TRBJ2-7|TRBV5-1|once
TGCGCCAGCAGTGAAGGGACTAGCTCCTACGAGCAGTACTTC
CASSEGTSSYEQYF
>NA|13|TRBJ1-3|TRBV7-9|NA
TGTGCCGGAAGTCGGGACTCTGGAAACACCATATATTTT
CAGSRDSGNTIYF
>NA|15|TRBJ1-6|TRBV19|few
TGTGCCAGTAGTATGGGCGCATCGAGGAATTCACCCCTCCACTTT
CASSMGASRNSPLHF
>NA|16|TRBJ1-1|TRBV7-6|few
TGTGCCAGCAGCTTATACCAGGAGGGGTTGAACACTGAAGCTTTCTTT
CASSLYQEGLNTEAFF
>NA|14|TRBJ1-1|TRBV4-3|NA
TGCGCCAGCAGCCAAGATTTCGGGGGTGCTGAAGCTTTCTTT
CASSQDFGGAEAFF
>NA|14|TRBJ1-2|TRBV28|few
TGTGCCAGCAGTTTATCAGACCTCGCCCATGGCTACACCTTC
CASSLSDLAHGYTF
>NA|11|TRBJ1-1|TRBV6-1|NA
TGTGCCAGTCTAGGGGACACTGAAGCTTTCTTT
CASLGDTEAFF
>NA|11|TRBJ1-2|TRBV28|many
TGTGCCAGCAGTGACCGCTATGGCTACACCTTC
CASSDRYGYTF
>NA|14|TRBJ2-5|TRBV7-2|NA
TGTGCCAGCAGCTTAGCTCAGGCACTGGAGACCCAGTACTTC
CASSLAQALETQYF
>TRBD1|12|TRBJ1-1|TRBV29-1|few
TGCAGCGTGGGGACAGCTCCCACTGAAGCTTTCTTT
CSVGTAPTEAFF
>NA|12|TRBJ2-5|TRBV29-1|few
TGCAGCGTTGAAAGGCAGACGGGGACCCAGTACTTC
CSVERQTGTQYF